The 10 T cell receptor beta chains reported below all come from one sample, sequenced in a study of cytomegalovirus exposure and HLA in healthy donors. Assay: immunoSEQ multiplex PCR; the TCRdb copy retains only in-frame clones and omits some. Here the sample spans some 240,000 clones, approximately 86% being singletons. Input material: PBMCs. Receptors originate from a woman aged 25-40 years in good health and CMV-seropositive.

This chain links TRBV2 with TRBJ2-5; 7 bases align to TRBD1. The CDR3 totals 14 residues. The germline gives CDR1 SNHLY, CDR2 FYNNEI. V lost 6 bases and J lost 1; bases outside the gene matches: 5. Written as DNA, the CDR3 is TGTGCCAGCAGGAAGGGACAGACCCAAGAGACCCAGTACTTC. It is translated as CASRKGQTQETQYF.

The chain couples TRBV7-9 to TRBJ2-7; D uncertain. This CDR3 spans 11 amino acids. The V gene's germline CDR1 is SEHNR and CDR2 FQNEAQ (reference sequence). V was trimmed by 6 bases and J by 4 bases, leaving 7 bases between them. Written as DNA, the CDR3 is TGTGCCAGCAGTTCACTATACGAGCAGTACTTC. This translates into CASSSLYEQYF.

This rearrangement joins TRBV11-2 to TRBJ2-1, with 8 bases aligning to TRBD2. The J segment lost 3 bases and the V segment lost 3 bases, leaving 1 base of the junction unmatched. Germline values: CDR1 SGHAT, CDR2 FQNNGV. The CDR3 has 14 amino acids. Here the CDR3 reads CASSFSGIYNEQFF. CDR3 sequence (DNA): TGTGCCAGCAGCTTTAGCGGGATCTACAATGAGCAGTTCTTC.

This clone was picked up a small number of times. This chain's CDR3 is CASSSPDRPEQYF. For the CDR3, the DNA is TGTGCCAGCAGTTCCCCGGACAGGCCCGAGCAGTACTTC. The chain combines TRBV6-5 with TRBJ2-7; TRBD1 matches 7 bases. This CDR3 has 13 amino acids. The germline V gene has CDR1 MNHEY and CDR2 SVGAGI. The V segment lost 4 bases and the J segment 6 bases; nucleotides outside the gene matches: 6.

This clone appeared a few times. This chain joins TRBV7-3 and TRBJ2-7; 9 bases are shared with TRBD1. Germline loops: CDR1 SGHTA, CDR2 FQGTGA. V lost 9 bases to trimming and J lost 4 bases; unmatched junction nucleotides: 4. The CDR3 sequence is 12 residues long. The DNA of the CDR3 is TGTGCCAGGCGGACAGGGGATTACGAGCAGTACTTC. Translation: CARRTGDYEQYF.

This rearrangement joins TRBV18 to TRBJ2-7, with D unclear. CDR1 KGHSH and CDR2 LQKENI come from the germline V gene. V shed 6 bases and J shed 0 bases, with 12 bases lying between them. This CDR3 is built from 14 residues. The CDR3 reads CASSPQLISYEQYF. The CDR3 coding sequence is TGTGCCAGCTCTCCCCAACTCATCTCCTACGAGCAGTACTTC.

The chain joins TRBV4-2 to TRBJ2-7, with 9 bases fitting TRBD1. V was clipped by 0 bases and J by 2 bases; unmatched bases: 5. Per the germline V gene, CDR1 is LGHNA and CDR2 is YNFKEQ. There are 16 residues in the CDR3. As DNA, the CDR3 is TGTGCCAGCAGCCAAGAAGGACAGGGGAGCGCCTACGAGCAGTACTTC. Protein: CASSQEGQGSAYEQYF.

This chain connects TRBV18 to TRBJ2-7; 7 positions agree with TRBD1. V shed 4 bases, J shed 4 bases, and the junction held 7 bases outside the gene matches. The CDR3 is 14 amino acids. Per the germline V gene, CDR1 is KGHSH and CDR2 is LQKENI. The CDR3 nucleotides are TGTGCCAGCTCACTACGGACAGGTCCTTACGAGCAGTACTTC. Translating gives CASSLRTGPYEQYF. Filled out from reference TRBV18 and TRBJ2-7, the complete variable domain reads NAGVMQNPRHLVRRRGQEARLRCSPMKGHSHVYWYRQLPEEGLKFMVYLQKENIIDESGMPKERFSAEFPKEGPSILRIQQVVRGDSAAYFCASSLRTGPYEQYFGPGTRLTVT.

V is TRBV18 and J is TRBJ1-1; D perhaps matches TRBD1 (6 bases). CDR1 and CDR2 (germline): KGHSH, LQKENI. The CDR3 is 16 amino acids. With 1 base removed from V and 3 bases from J, the gap between germline ends came to 15 bases. CDR3 amino acids: CASSPLNSRGDTEAFF. The CDR3, as DNA: TGTGCCAGCTCACCACTCAACTCCAGGGGTGACACTGAAGCTTTCTTT.

The chain joins TRBV27 to TRBJ2-1, with D possibly matching TRBD2 (5 bases). Germline V lookup: CDR1 MNHEY, CDR2 SMNVEV (reference sequence). With 2 bases removed from V and 7 bases from J, the gap between germline ends came to 12 bases. This CDR3 is built from 14 residues. The CDR3 here is CASSLSRGGNEQFF. Here the CDR3 DNA reads TGTGCCAGCAGTTTAAGCCGAGGCGGGAATGAGCAGTTCTTC.